The rows below give T cell receptor beta chains drawn from one sample of a study of shared clonotypes between healthy human individuals. Here immunoSEQ multiplex PCR was the method, and the copy in TCRdb shows in-frame clones only, minus some. The table has about 1 million clones, around 74% seen once. Sequencing was carried out using memory CD4+ T cells sorted from blood. The receptors shown here come from a man aged 18 to 30 in good health. Each CDR3 is given with its conserved first and last residue. The D gene is left open where the match is weak. Clone size is shown for a subset of rows, as once, few, many or a class of expanded clone.

J | length | size | D | V | CDR3 | DNA
TRBJ2-3 | 14 | once | . | TRBV7-2 | CASSPQGRTDTQYF | TGTGCCAGCAGCCCCCAGGGGCGGACGGATACGCAGTATTTT
TRBJ2-1 | 11 | . | . | TRBV5-4 | CASKFGDEQFF | TGTGCCAGCAAATTTGGTGATGAGCAGTTCTTC
TRBJ1-4 | 15 | . | . | TRBV10-3 | CAISEGAGPNEKLFF | TGTGCCATCAGTGAAGGAGCTGGTCCTAATGAAAAACTGTTTTTT
TRBJ1-4 | 13 | . | . | TRBV28 | CASRSGLNEKLFF | TGTGCCAGCAGGAGCGGGTTAAATGAAAAACTGTTTTTT
TRBJ2-5 | 15 | . | . | TRBV18 | CASSPLVGQQETQYF | TGTGCCAGCTCACCACTCGTAGGGCAACAAGAGACCCAGTACTTC
TRBJ1-5 | 15 | few | . | TRBV2 | CASSEVGDWGQPQHF | TGTGCCAGCAGTGAAGTGGGCGATTGGGGTCAGCCCCAGCATTTT
TRBJ1-2 | 13 | . | TRBD1 | TRBV18 | CASSPGQVYGYTF | TGTGCCAGCTCACCAGGACAGGTCTATGGCTACACCTTC
TRBJ1-6 | 17 | . | . | TRBV6-1 | CASSEQASSPGNSPLHF | TGTGCCAGCAGTGAACAGGCCTCTAGTCCTGGGAATTCACCCCTCCACTTT
TRBJ2-1 | 15 | . | TRBD2 | TRBV7-2 | CASSPGLAGANEQFF | TGTGCCAGCAGCCCGGGACTAGCGGGAGCGAATGAGCAGTTCTTC
TRBJ2-7 | 14 | . | . | TRBV27 | CASSLYQDSGSLDF | TGTGCCAGCAGTTTATACCAGGACAGTGGATCGTTAGACTTC
TRBJ2-7 | 16 | . | TRBD1 | TRBV30 | CAWSSPGGPELYEQYF | TGTGCCTGGAGCTCTCCAGGGGGCCCCGAACTCTACGAGCAGTACTTC
TRBJ2-5 | 14 | . | TRBD1 | TRBV2 | CASSTLQGAETQYF | TGTGCCAGCAGTACCTTGCAGGGGGCTGAGACCCAGTACTTC
TRBJ2-1 | 15 | . | . | TRBV7-2 | CASSLAGTLYNEQFF | TGTGCCAGCAGCTTAGCCGGGACTCTATACAATGAGCAGTTCTTC
TRBJ1-2 | 16 | few | . | TRBV7-9 | CASSLGTAPDNYGYTF | TGTGCCAGCAGCCTCGGTACAGCTCCGGATAACTATGGCTACACCTTC
TRBJ2-3 | 17 | . | TRBD1 | TRBV18 | CASSPKPGQGNTDTQYF | TGTGCCAGCTCACCAAAACCGGGACAGGGAAACACAGATACGCAGTATTTT
TRBJ2-1 | 15 | . | TRBD1 | TRBV6-1 | CASSLQGATYNEQFF | TGTGCCAGCAGCTTACAGGGGGCCACCTACAATGAGCAGTTCTTC
TRBJ1-2 | 16 | . | . | TRBV11-3 | CASSLERGPRRCGYTF | TGTGCCAGCAGCTTAGAAAGGGGACCGCGAAGGTGTGGCTACACCTTC
TRBJ2-5 | 16 | . | TRBD2 | TRBV4-2 | CASSQETSGGEKTQYF | TGTGCCAGCAGCCAAGAGACTAGCGGGGGCGAGAAGACCCAGTACTTC
TRBJ2-5 | 12 | . | . | TRBV7-2 | CASSFLTGTQYF | TGTGCCAGCAGCTTCCTCACCGGGACCCAGTACTTC
TRBJ2-3 | 15 | . | TRBD2 | TRBV5-1 | CASSSTSGSTDTQYF | TGCGCCAGCAGCTCCACTAGCGGGAGCACAGATACGCAGTATTTT
TRBJ1-2 | 15 | . | TRBD1 | TRBV6-5 | CASSYSEGGVYGYTF | TGTGCCAGCAGTTACTCCGAAGGGGGCGTGTATGGCTACACCTTC
TRBJ2-7 | 15 | . | . | TRBV11-2 | CASSSWGSGSYEQYF | TGTGCCAGCAGTTCCTGGGGTTCCGGGTCCTACGAGCAGTACTTC
TRBJ2-1 | 16 | . | TRBD2 | TRBV6-1 | CASSEGERGSLNEQFF | TGTGCCAGCAGTGAAGGTGAGCGGGGGTCCTTGAATGAGCAGTTCTTC
TRBJ1-1 | 15 | . | . | TRBV5-1 | CASSLGQGVDTEAFF | TGCGCCAGCAGCTTGGGGCAAGGGGTGGACACTGAAGCTTTCTTT
TRBJ2-3 | 14 | . | TRBD1 | TRBV11-2 | CASRLQGAADTQYF | TGTGCCAGCAGACTACAGGGGGCGGCAGATACGCAGTATTTT
TRBJ1-2 | 12 | . | TRBD1 | TRBV2 | CASSRDRSSYTF | TGTGCCAGCAGTAGGGACAGATCTAGCTACACCTTC
TRBJ1-2 | 16 | few | . | TRBV5-1 | CASSWRTAVSLLGYTF | TGCGCCAGCAGCTGGAGGACTGCTGTATCCCTTCTTGGCTACACCTTC
TRBJ2-3 | 15 | . | TRBD1 | TRBV5-1 | CASSSGTGNSDTQYF | TGCGCCAGCAGCTCCGGGACAGGGAATTCGGATACGCAGTATTTT
TRBJ1-5 | 15 | . | . | TRBV19 | CASSSRTDRSQPQHF | TGTGCCAGTAGTTCCCGGACAGACCGGAGCCAGCCCCAGCATTTT
TRBJ2-5 | 14 | . | . | TRBV28 | CASSPSLWGETQYF | TGTGCCAGCAGCCCCAGCCTCTGGGGAGAGACCCAGTACTTC
TRBJ2-3 | 18 | once | TRBD2 | TRBV13 | CASSLGFLAGGHTDTQYF | TGTGCCAGCAGCTTAGGTTTCCTAGCGGGGGGCCACACAGATACGCAGTATTTT
TRBJ2-7 | 12 | . | . | TRBV11-2 | CASSWTGLEQYF | TGTGCCAGCAGCTGGACCGGTTTGGAGCAGTACTTC
TRBJ2-2 | 15 | . | TRBD2 | TRBV5-1 | CASSLTSGIHGELFF | TGCGCCAGCAGCCTGACTAGCGGGATCCACGGGGAGCTGTTTTTT
TRBJ1-4 | 14 | few | . | TRBV6-5 | CATSRERGAEKLFF | TGTGCCACCTCTCGCGAGAGGGGGGCTGAAAAACTGTTTTTT
TRBJ1-6 | 15 | . | TRBD1 | TRBV5-6 | CASSSPGTAGSPLHF | TGTGCCAGCAGCTCCCCCGGGACAGCCGGATCACCCCTCCACTTT
TRBJ1-6 | 13 | . | . | TRBV30 | CAWSTGLDSPLHF | TGTGCCTGGAGTACGGGGTTGGATTCACCCCTCCACTTT
TRBJ1-1 | 14 | . | . | TRBV28 | CASSLRGRNTEAFF | TGTGCCAGCAGTTTGAGGGGAAGGAACACTGAAGCTTTCTTT
TRBJ2-1 | 13 | . | TRBD2 | TRBV5-1 | CASFAGGANEQFF | TGCGCCAGCTTCGCCGGGGGGGCCAATGAGCAGTTCTTC
TRBJ2-7 | 15 | . | TRBD1 | TRBV5-6 | CASSRGGGSFYEQYF | TGTGCCAGCAGCCGAGGGGGCGGAAGCTTCTACGAGCAGTACTTC
TRBJ2-1 | 12 | . | . | TRBV18 | CASSPSSDEQFF | TGTGCCAGCTCACCAAGCTCTGATGAGCAGTTCTTC
TRBJ2-3 | 17 | . | TRBD1 | TRBV29-1 | CSVTGLSGTGRTDTQYF | TGCAGCGTTACCGGGCTTTCCGGGACAGGGCGAACAGATACGCAGTATTTT
TRBJ2-6 | 14 | . | . | TRBV30 | CAWNPISGANVLTF | TGTGCCTGGAACCCGATCTCTGGGGCCAACGTCCTGACTTTC
TRBJ1-2 | 14 | . | . | TRBV4-1 | CASSQDFGGGGYTF | TGCGCCAGCAGCCAAGATTTCGGGGGAGGAGGCTACACCTTC
TRBJ1-5 | 14 | . | . | TRBV5-5 | CASSLVGGNQPQHF | TGTGCCAGCAGCTTGGTCGGGGGGAATCAGCCCCAGCATTTT
TRBJ2-7 | 14 | once | . | TRBV7-8 | CASSLPRATYEQYF | TGTGCCAGCAGCTTACCCAGGGCCACCTACGAGCAGTACTTC
TRBJ2-5 | 16 | . | TRBD2 | TRBV11-2 | CASSLASLAGVETQYF | TGTGCCAGCAGCTTAGCATCACTAGCGGGGGTAGAGACCCAGTACTTC
TRBJ2-7 | 13 | . | . | TRBV18 | CASSQVAAYEQYF | TGTGCCAGCTCACAGGTGGCCGCCTACGAGCAGTACTTC
TRBJ2-1 | 13 | . | TRBD2 | TRBV6-5 | CASKLGGENEQFF | TGTGCCAGCAAGCTGGGGGGGGAGAATGAGCAGTTCTTC
TRBJ1-2 | 13 | . | . | TRBV30 | CAWSGRANYGYTF | TGTGCCTGGAGTGGGCGAGCTAACTATGGCTACACCTTC
TRBJ2-5 | 15 | . | . | TRBV5-1 | CASSSTGQTQETQYF | TGCGCCAGCAGCAGTACGGGACAAACCCAAGAGACCCAGTACTTC
TRBJ2-1 | 13 | . | TRBD2 | TRBV29-1 | CSVEGGRGNEQFF | TGCAGCGTTGAAGGGGGGAGGGGCAATGAGCAGTTCTTC
TRBJ2-1 | 16 | . | TRBD2 | TRBV6-5 | CASSYSLAGGYNEQFF | TGTGCCAGCAGTTACTCCCTAGCGGGAGGCTACAATGAGCAGTTCTTC
TRBJ1-1 | 12 | many | . | TRBV29-1 | CSVARGDTEAFF | TGCAGCGTTGCGCGGGGGGACACTGAAGCTTTCTTT
TRBJ1-2 | 14 | . | . | TRBV5-6 | CASSLRQGVGGYTF | TGTGCCAGCAGCTTGCGTCAGGGAGTCGGGGGCTACACCTTC
TRBJ2-7 | 16 | . | TRBD1 | TRBV10-3 | CAISESAVTGVYEQYF | TGTGCCATCAGTGAGTCAGCGGTCACAGGGGTGTACGAGCAGTACTTC